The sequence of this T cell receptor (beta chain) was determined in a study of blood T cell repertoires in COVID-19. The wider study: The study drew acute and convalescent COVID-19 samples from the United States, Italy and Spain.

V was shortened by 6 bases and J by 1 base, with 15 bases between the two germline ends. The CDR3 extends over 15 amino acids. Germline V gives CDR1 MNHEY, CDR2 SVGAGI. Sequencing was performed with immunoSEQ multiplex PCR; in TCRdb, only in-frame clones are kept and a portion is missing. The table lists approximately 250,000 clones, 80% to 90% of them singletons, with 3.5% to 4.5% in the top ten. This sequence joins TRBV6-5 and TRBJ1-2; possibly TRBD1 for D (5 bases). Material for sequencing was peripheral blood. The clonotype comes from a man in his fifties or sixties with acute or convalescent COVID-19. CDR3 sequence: CASRPQELHNYGYTF. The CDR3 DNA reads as TGTGCCAGCAGGCCACAGGAACTACATAACTATGGCTACACCTTC.